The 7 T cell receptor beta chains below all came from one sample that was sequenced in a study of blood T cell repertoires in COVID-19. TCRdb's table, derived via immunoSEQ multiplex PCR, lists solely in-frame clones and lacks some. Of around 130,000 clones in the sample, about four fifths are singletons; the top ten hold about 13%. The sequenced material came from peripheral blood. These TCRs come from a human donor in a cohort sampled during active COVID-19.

The CDR3 DNA reads as TGTGCCAGCAGCTTAGGCGGACTCTTGAAGGGTGAGACCCAGTACTTC. Its translation: CASSLGGLLKGETQYF. The chain couples TRBV7-9 to TRBJ2-5; possible D gene TRBD2, 5 bases. Trimming shortened V by 1 base and J by 5 bases, and 17 bases separated the two germline ends. The CDR3 contains 16 residues. Germline V gene data show CDR1 as SEHNR and CDR2 as FQNEAQ (reference sequence).

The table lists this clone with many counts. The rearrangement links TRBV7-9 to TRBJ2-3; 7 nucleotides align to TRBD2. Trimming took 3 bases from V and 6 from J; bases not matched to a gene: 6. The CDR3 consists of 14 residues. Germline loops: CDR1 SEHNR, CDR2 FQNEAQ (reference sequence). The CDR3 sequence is CASSFRRGGDTQYF. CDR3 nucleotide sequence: TGTGCCAGCAGCTTCAGGCGGGGAGGGGATACGCAGTATTTT.

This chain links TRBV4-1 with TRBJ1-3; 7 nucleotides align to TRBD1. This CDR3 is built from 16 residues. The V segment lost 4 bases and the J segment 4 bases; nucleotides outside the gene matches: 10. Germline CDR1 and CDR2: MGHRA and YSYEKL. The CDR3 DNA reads TGCGCCAGCAGCCCTTATGTACAGGGGAGGGGAAACACCATATATTTT. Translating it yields CASSPYVQGRGNTIYF.

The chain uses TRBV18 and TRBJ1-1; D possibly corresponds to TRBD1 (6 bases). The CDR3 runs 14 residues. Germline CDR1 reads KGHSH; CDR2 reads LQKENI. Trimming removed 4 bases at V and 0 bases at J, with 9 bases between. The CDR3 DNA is TGTGCCAGCTCACAGGACAGTCTGAACACTGAAGCTTTCTTT. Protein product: CASSQDSLNTEAFF. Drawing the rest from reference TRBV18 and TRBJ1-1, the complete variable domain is NAGVMQNPRHLVRRRGQEARLRCSPMKGHSHVYWYRQLPEEGLKFMVYLQKENIIDESGMPKERFSAEFPKEGPSILRIQQVVRGDSAAYFCASSQDSLNTEAFFGQGTRLTVV.

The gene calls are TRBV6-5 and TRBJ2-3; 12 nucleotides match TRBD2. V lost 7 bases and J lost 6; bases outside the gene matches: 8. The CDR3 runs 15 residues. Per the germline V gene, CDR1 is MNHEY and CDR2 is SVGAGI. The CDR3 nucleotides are TGTGCCAGCACCAAGGCTAGCGGGGGGGCGGATACGCAGTATTTT. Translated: CASTKASGGADTQYF.

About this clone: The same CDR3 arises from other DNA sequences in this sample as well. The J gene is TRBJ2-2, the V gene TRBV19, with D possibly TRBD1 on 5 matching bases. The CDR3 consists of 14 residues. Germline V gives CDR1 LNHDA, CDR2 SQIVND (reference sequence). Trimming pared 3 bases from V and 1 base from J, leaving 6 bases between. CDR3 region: CASSITGNTGELFF. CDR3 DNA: TGTGCCAGTAGTATCACAGGGAACACCGGGGAGCTGTTTTTT.

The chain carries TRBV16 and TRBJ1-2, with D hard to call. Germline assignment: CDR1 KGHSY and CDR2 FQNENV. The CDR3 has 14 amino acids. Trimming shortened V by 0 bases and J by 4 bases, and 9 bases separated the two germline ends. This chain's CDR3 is CASSQSGTGYGYTF. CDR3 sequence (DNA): TGTGCCAGCAGCCAATCTGGAACGGGCTATGGCTACACCTTC.